The T cell receptor beta chain under discussion was sequenced for a study of cytomegalovirus exposure and HLA in healthy donors. In its sample, this clone was seen once. Its target is unknown. Study results and limitations: It was confirmed in vitro that three of the CMV-associated chains were specific for CMV antigens. Associated with cytomegalovirus, according to the listing, were 150 to 200 TCR beta chains. When presence/absence was analysed, sequencing depth was taken to be roughly uniform across donors.

Germline trimming cut 3 bases from V and 3 bases from J; bases unmatched to any gene: 2. The length of the CDR3 is 15 residues. The germline V gene encodes CDR1 SGDLS and CDR2 YYNGEE. 60 Vbeta and 13 Jbeta primers were used in PCR. Clones were read by immunoSEQ multiplex PCR, and TCRdb kept only the in-frame ones, dropping some. The sample lists 150,000 to 250,000 clones; 65% to 90% were seen once. The receptor was derived from a woman aged 45 to 65 in good health and CMV-seronegative. The rearrangement uses TRBV9 and TRBJ2-1, with 11 positions matching TRBD1. Sequenced input: PBMCs. The CDR3 region is CASSEGQGVYNEQFF. CDR3 nucleotides: TGTGCCAGCAGCGAGGGACAGGGGGTCTACAATGAGCAGTTCTTC.